This entry is about one T cell receptor beta chain. The CDR3 runs to 17 residues. In germline, CDR1 is LGHNA, CDR2 YSLEER. Deletions cut 0 bases from V and 4 bases from J, with 16 bases between. The data are from a study of blood T cell repertoires in COVID-19. Overall study context: The origin of the acute and convalescent COVID-19 samples was the United States, Italy and Spain.

Per the original data handling: Counts of nucleated cells, estimated from reference gene primer amplification, were obtained. This table comes from immunoSEQ multiplex PCR, and its TCRdb copy is limited to in-frame clones, with some not included. That table gives V, J and clone size, and the DNA gave D and trimming. Here the sample spans about 370,000 clones, approximately 87% being singletons. The chain combines TRBV4-3 with TRBJ1-5; possible D gene TRBD1, 6 bases. Sample: peripheral blood. The receptor's source is a woman aged 25 to 39 with COVID-19, enrolled during active disease. CDR3 DNA sequence: TGCGCCAGCAGCCAAGAGTGGGCAGGGGTCGTAAATCAGCCCCAGCATTTT. As protein: CASSQEWAGVVNQPQHF.